This is a list of T cell receptor beta chains from one sample in a study of shared clonotypes between healthy human individuals. The data were produced by immunoSEQ multiplex PCR, yet TCRdb's version contains in-frame clones alone and is incomplete. The sample yields a few million clones, around 95% seen once. Input material: naive CD4+ T cells sorted from blood. These TCRs come from a man between 18 and 35 years old in good health. CDR3s include the opening cysteine and the closing phenylalanine or tryptophan. The order of the fields is V gene, clone size, D gene, J gene, CDR3 DNA, CDR3 protein. The D gene is left open where the match is weak. Size tells how often a clone was seen (once, few, many) or the class of an expanded clone, and some rows leave it out.

>TRBV28|.|TRBD2|TRBJ2-7
TGTGCCAGCAGTCCCCGCGGGGGTTATGCCGAGCAGTACTTC
CASSPRGGYAEQYF
>TRBV2|.|TRBD1|TRBJ2-7
TGTGCCAGCACCGGGGACAGGGGGAACTACGAGCAGTACTTC
CASTGDRGNYEQYF
>TRBV29-1|once|TRBD1|TRBJ2-2
TGCAGCGTTGGCTGGGGACAGGCGAACACCGGGGAGCTGTTTTTT
CSVGWGQANTGELFF
>TRBV10-3|.|.|TRBJ2-2
TGTGCCATCAGTGTTAACAGTCATATCGGGGAGCTGTTTTTT
CAISVNSHIGELFF
>TRBV5-8|.|.|TRBJ2-7
TGTGCCAGCAGCCGACGCTACGAGCAGTACTTC
CASSRRYEQYF
>TRBV6-6|.|.|TRBJ1-5
TGTGCCAGCAGTTACCACGGGACCAATCAGCCCCAGCATTTT
CASSYHGTNQPQHF
>TRBV27|.|.|TRBJ2-1
TGTGCCAGCAGCCAAACGGGGGGCTGGAATGAGCAGTTCTTC
CASSQTGGWNEQFF
>TRBV5-4|once|.|TRBJ2-5
TGTGCCAGCAGCTTCGACGCGGGGGCCCGGGAAGAGACCCAGTACTTC
CASSFDAGAREETQYF
>TRBV5-1|.|.|TRBJ2-7
TGCGCCAGCAGCTTTATCTCGGGTCTAAACGAGCAGTACTTC
CASSFISGLNEQYF
>TRBV5-4|once|.|TRBJ1-3
TGTGCCAGCAGCTTGGACGGGACTGGAAACACCATATATTTT
CASSLDGTGNTIYF
>TRBV5-1|once|TRBD1|TRBJ1-4
TGCGCCAGCAGCTTGCAGATACAGGGGGCCGGGGAAAAACTGTTTTTT
CASSLQIQGAGEKLFF
>TRBV5-8|.|.|TRBJ2-3
TGTGCCAGCAGCCTACTAGCTGGAGGCGATACGCAGTATTTT
CASSLLAGGDTQYF
>TRBV30|.|TRBD1|TRBJ1-4
TGTGCCTGGAAAAGGACAGGAGAGGAAAAACTGTTTTTT
CAWKRTGEEKLFF
>TRBV4-1|.|.|TRBJ2-7
TGCGCCAGCAGCCAAGAGAGGGCCGAGTGGTACTACGAGCAGTACTTC
CASSQERAEWYYEQYF
>TRBV5-1|.|.|TRBJ1-1
TGCGCCAGCAGCTCCGGGACGGGGAACACTGAAGCTTTCTTT
CASSSGTGNTEAFF
>TRBV27|.|TRBD1|TRBJ1-6
TGTGCCAGCAGTCCACGGACAGGGTGGGGGTCACCCCTCCACTTT
CASSPRTGWGSPLHF
>TRBV4-2|.|TRBD2|TRBJ2-7
TGTGCCAGCAGCCACGGCGGGGGGTCGAACTTGGAGCAGTACTTC
CASSHGGGSNLEQYF
>TRBV7-7|.|.|TRBJ2-5
TGTGCTAGCAGCTTAGATAGTCCCCAAGAGACCCAGTACTTC
CASSLDSPQETQYF
>TRBV30|.|.|TRBJ1-1
TGTGCCTGGAGTGTAGGACTTTCGAACACTGAAGCTTTCTTT
CAWSVGLSNTEAFF
>TRBV7-9|.|.|TRBJ1-4
TGTGCCAGCACCCTCCTAGGGGATGAAAAACTGTTTTTT
CASTLLGDEKLFF
>TRBV7-9|.|TRBD2|TRBJ2-3
TGTGCCAGCAGAAAAGCCCCAGCGGGAGGCCGCTTCGATACGCAGTATTTT
CASRKAPAGGRFDTQYF
>TRBV6-1|few|.|TRBJ2-2
TGTGCCAGCACGGGACATACGAACACCGGGGAGCTGTTTTTT
CASTGHTNTGELFF
>TRBV5-1|.|TRBD2|TRBJ2-3
TGCGCCAGCAGCTTGAGCGGGAGTGACGCAGATACGCAGTATTTT
CASSLSGSDADTQYF
>TRBV9|.|.|TRBJ1-1
TGTGCCAGCAGCCCTACCTTAGGGTTGAACACTGAAGCTTTCTTT
CASSPTLGLNTEAFF
>TRBV4-1|.|.|TRBJ2-1
TGCGCCAGCAGCCATATTTGGCGGGACAATGCAGAGCAGTTCTTC
CASSHIWRDNAEQFF
>TRBV30|.|.|TRBJ2-2
TGTGCCTGGAGCGGCACCGGGGAGCTGTTTTTT
CAWSGTGELFF
>TRBV6-4|.|TRBD1|TRBJ1-5
TGTGCCAGCAGTGGTCTACAGGGGGGTAGCAATCAGCCCCAGCATTTT
CASSGLQGGSNQPQHF
>TRBV2|.|TRBD2|TRBJ2-2
TGTGCCAGCAACGTAGCGGGAGACACCGGGGAGCTGTTTTTT
CASNVAGDTGELFF
>TRBV5-1|.|.|TRBJ1-5
TGCGCCAGCAGCCCGGGGAGGGGGAGCAATCAGCCCCAGCATTTT
CASSPGRGSNQPQHF
>TRBV27|.|TRBD2|TRBJ2-7
TGTGCCAGCAGTTTACAGGGAAAAGCGGGAGCCCGATCCTACGAGCAGTACTTC
CASSLQGKAGARSYEQYF
>TRBV6-5|.|.|TRBJ2-1
TGTGCCAGCAGTTACTCGGGCAGTTACAATGAGCAGTTCTTC
CASSYSGSYNEQFF
>TRBV6-6|.|.|TRBJ2-2
TGTGCCAGCACCAGGCTCAACACCGGGGAGCTGTTTTTT
CASTRLNTGELFF
>TRBV28|.|.|TRBJ1-4
TGTGCCAGTTCGGGCAGGGGACATGAAAAACTGTTTTTT
CASSGRGHEKLFF
>TRBV28|few|TRBD1|TRBJ2-2
TGTGCCAGCAGTTCGGGACAGGTGAACACCGGGGAGCTGTTTTTT
CASSSGQVNTGELFF
>TRBV11-2|.|.|TRBJ1-4
TGTGCCAGCAGCATGGGGGGGAAGTGGAAACTGTTTTTT
CASSMGGKWKLFF
>TRBV18|.|.|TRBJ2-3
TGTGCCAGCTCACCAGTGGGAGCAAGCACAGATACGCAGTATTTT
CASSPVGASTDTQYF
>TRBV5-1|once|.|TRBJ1-3
TGCGCCAGCAGCTTGGCCTCCCTAAGCTCTGGAAACACCATATATTTT
CASSLASLSSGNTIYF
>TRBV6-5|.|.|TRBJ1-1
TGTGCCAGCAGTCCTCCGTTGAACACTGAAGCTTTCTTT
CASSPPLNTEAFF
>TRBV10-3|.|.|TRBJ2-3
TGTGCCATCAGTGAGGGGCACAAGAACACAGATACGCAGTATTTT
CAISEGHKNTDTQYF
>TRBV30|once|.|TRBJ1-3
TGTGCCTGGAATGGGGGGAGCTCTGGAAACACCATATATTTT
CAWNGGSSGNTIYF
>TRBV5-1|.|.|TRBJ2-2
TGCGCCAGCAGTGGGGTATCGAACACCGGGGAGCTGTTTTTT
CASSGVSNTGELFF
>TRBV4-1|.|.|TRBJ2-7
TGCGCCAGCAGCCAACCCGGGACCGCCTACGAGCAGTACTTC
CASSQPGTAYEQYF
>TRBV6-5|.|TRBD1|TRBJ1-4
TGTGCCAGCAGCCCGGGACAGGACTATAATGAAAAACTGTTTTTT
CASSPGQDYNEKLFF
>TRBV19|.|.|TRBJ1-2
TGTGCCAGTAGTATCCCGGGTATTGGAGGCTACACCTTC
CASSIPGIGGYTF
>TRBV5-1|.|.|TRBJ2-3
TGCGCCAGCAGGGGCCGGGGAACCACAGATACGCAGTATTTT
CASRGRGTTDTQYF
>TRBV5-1|once|TRBD1|TRBJ2-1
TGCGCCAGCAGCTTGGTGGCGGGCAGGGGGTACAATGAGCAGTTCTTC
CASSLVAGRGYNEQFF